This TCR beta chain was sequenced for a study of blood T cell repertoires in COVID-19. At the level of the study: Samples representing acute and convalescent COVID-19 were sourced from the United States, Italy and Spain.

The protocol was immunoSEQ multiplex PCR, while the TCRdb copy is restricted to in-frame clones and leaves out a portion. The sample yields around 300,000 clones, around 89% seen once. Germline V lookup: CDR1 LNHDA, CDR2 SQIVND (reference sequence). The V end lost 7 bases, the J end lost 1 base, and 16 bases lay between the germline ends. This CDR3 comprises 15 residues. Across about two dozen US areas, participants ranged in age from roughly 18 to 95 years. Assignments of participants to cohorts depended upon their own reported clinical history. Each recovered donor of Cohort 3 presented with two negative PCRs, clearance, or symptom resolution.

This chain connects TRBV19 to TRBJ1-1, with D uncertain. The origin of this receptor is a woman in her forties or fifties who had recovered from COVID-19. The sequencing input was PBMCs or T cells enriched from blood (not recorded which). CDR3 sequence: CASTDTIQSNTEAFF. For the CDR3, the DNA is TGTGCCAGTACCGATACCATACAGTCGAACACTGAAGCTTTCTTT.